This TCR beta chain emerged from a study of T-cell reconstitution after alpha-beta-depleted transplantation in children. Broader study findings: Reportedly, roughly two months post-transplant, alpha-beta T cells arose from several hundred expanded graft clones. When one year had passed after transplant, most T-cell counts and diversity came from newly produced T cells.

Unique molecular identifiers were incorporated during preparation of the TCRbeta library. TCRdb re-derived calls from the PCR reads in MiXCR, one entry per CDR3 protein. The table includes more than 500,000 distinct CDR3 sequences, 10% to 12% detected once. This clonotype was recorded at least ten times. Its cognate antigen is unknown. Germline CDR1 and CDR2: LGHDT and YNNKEL (reference sequence). V trimming: 4 bases; J trimming: 14 bases; junction bases outside the gene matches: 8. The CDR3 sequence is 13 residues long. The sequence derives from a female patient aged 2 to 10 who had a stem cell transplant for aplastic anemia, so the T cells may come from the graft donor. The chain couples TRBV3-1 to TRBJ1-6, with 7 nucleotides matching TRBD1. This sample comprised PBMCs, mostly from graft donor cells, obtained 180 days after TCRalphabeta/CD19-depleted stem cell transplant. In nucleotides, the CDR3 is TGTGCCAGCAGCCCAGGACAGGAAGGGGCCCTCCACTTT. Its translation is CASSPGQEGALHF.